Detailed here is one TCR beta chain. Seattle patients were enrolled while actively infected and followed longitudinally. The V and J ends lost 0 bases and 4 bases, in that order; junction bases with no gene match: 9. Per the germline V gene, CDR1 is SGDLS and CDR2 is YYNGEE. The CDR3 extends over 16 amino acids. Method: immunoSEQ multiplex PCR; TCRdb's copy keeps in-frame clones and lacks some. The data contain around 60,000 clones, 72% of them seen just once; the ten biggest clones take up approximately 5%. This entry comes from a study of blood T cell repertoires in COVID-19. This chain uses TRBV9 with TRBJ1-2; 7 bases match TRBD1. The specimen was peripheral blood. This sequence was found in a woman aged 65 to 85 with COVID-19, enrolled during active disease. CDR3 coding DNA: TGTGCCAGCAGCGTAGCGTCGGGCAGGGGGTCCTATGGCTACACCTTC. Amino acid sequence: CASSVASGRGSYGYTF.